This is a list of T cell receptor beta chains from one sample in a study of T cell responses to AZD1222 COVID-19 vaccine. Repertoires were generated with immunoSEQ multiplex PCR, while TCRdb's copy carries only in-frame clones and drops some. Of about 120,000 clones listed, 90% to 95% were seen once; the top ten hold around 5.1%. Sequences were derived from peripheral blood, sampled 28 days after the second AZD1222 dose. These receptors all come from an adult who received the AZD1222 COVID-19 vaccine. The CDR3 runs from the conserved cysteine through the conserved F or W. Fields, in order: D gene, clone size, V gene, J gene, CDR3 protein, CDR3 DNA. The D gene is left open where the match is weak. Part of the rows lack a size; the others show once, few, many or a class for expanded clones.

-	-	TRBV18	TRBJ1-2	CASSQSTLEGYTF	TGTGCCAGCTCACAATCCACCCTTGAGGGCTACACCTTC
TRBD1	-	TRBV19	TRBJ1-5	CASSLDREKPQHF	TGTGCCAGTAGTCTGGACAGGGAAAAGCCCCAGCATTTT
-	-	TRBV15	TRBJ2-7	CATSREGALAPYEQYF	TGTGCCACCAGCAGAGAAGGGGCACTAGCCCCCTACGAGCAGTACTTC
-	-	TRBV27	TRBJ1-1	CASSFRSRDTEAFF	TGTGCCAGCAGTTTCCGTAGCAGAGACACTGAAGCTTTCTTT
-	-	TRBV7-9	TRBJ2-3	CASTSPDTQYF	TGTGCCAGCACCTCCCCAGATACGCAGTATTTT
TRBD2	-	TRBV5-1	TRBJ2-1	CASSAWLAGDNEQFF	TGCGCCAGCAGCGCGTGGCTAGCGGGAGATAATGAGCAGTTCTTC
TRBD1	-	TRBV7-3	TRBJ2-2	CASSPLTGADTGELFF	TGTGCCAGCAGCCCACTGACAGGGGCGGACACCGGGGAGCTGTTTTTT
-	-	TRBV5-4	TRBJ2-1	CASSLQGLAYNEQFF	TGTGCCAGCAGCCTCCAGGGTCTTGCCTACAATGAGCAGTTCTTC
TRBD1	-	TRBV15	TRBJ1-3	CATSGGQGISGNTIYF	TGTGCCACCAGCGGGGGACAGGGAATCTCTGGAAACACCATATATTTT
TRBD2	once	TRBV5-4	TRBJ2-3	CASSPTSGRSTDTQYF	TGTGCCAGCAGCCCCACTAGCGGGAGAAGCACAGATACGCAGTATTTT
-	-	TRBV25-1	TRBJ2-1	CASSESNSNEQFF	TGTGCCAGCAGTGAATCAAATTCCAATGAGCAGTTCTTC
-	-	TRBV3-1/TRBV3-2	TRBJ2-7	CASSSRVSTEQYF	TGTGCCAGCAGCTCGAGGGTCAGTACCGAGCAGTACTTC
-	-	TRBV7-9	TRBJ2-2	CASSLGELFF	TGTGCCAGCAGCTTGGGGGAGCTGTTTTTT
TRBD2	-	TRBV3-1/TRBV3-2	TRBJ2-7	CASSQDRSGGYEQYF	TGTGCCAGCAGCCAAGATAGGAGCGGGGGTTACGAGCAGTACTTC
TRBD1	-	TRBV6-5	TRBJ2-1	CASSRQGNNEQFF	TGTGCCAGCAGTCGACAGGGAAACAATGAGCAGTTCTTC
-	-	TRBV15	TRBJ1-1	CATSRDGLRNTEAFF	TGTGCCACCAGCAGGGATGGTCTTAGGAACACTGAAGCTTTCTTT
TRBD2	-	TRBV11-2	TRBJ2-2	CASSLARTSENTGELFF	TGTGCCAGCAGCTTAGCTCGGACTAGCGAGAACACCGGGGAGCTGTTTTTT
-	few	TRBV6-5	TRBJ1-1	CASSRGMGIEAFF	TGTGCCAGCAGTAGAGGGATGGGTATTGAAGCTTTCTTT
TRBD1	-	TRBV30	TRBJ1-2	CAWKDRGYGYTF	TGTGCCTGGAAGGACAGGGGCTATGGCTACACCTTC
-	-	TRBV7-9	TRBJ2-3	CASSLAPRGTDTQYF	TGTGCCAGCAGCTTAGCGCCCAGGGGAACAGATACGCAGTATTTT
-	-	TRBV5-1	TRBJ1-2	CASSQLTGPFYGYTF	TGCGCCAGCAGCCAGCTAACAGGGCCTTTCTATGGCTACACCTTC
TRBD1	-	TRBV6-2/TRBV6-3	TRBJ2-7	CASSFSGTDDYEQYF	TGTGCCAGCAGTTTCTCCGGGACAGACGACTACGAGCAGTACTTC
TRBD2	-	TRBV2	TRBJ2-1	CASNSPGGANEQFF	TGTGCCAGCAACTCCCCCGGGGGGGCGAATGAGCAGTTCTTC
-	-	TRBV4-1	TRBJ2-3	CASSQEFPTDTQYF	TGCGCCAGCAGCCAAGAATTCCCCACAGATACGCAGTATTTT
-	-	TRBV19	TRBJ1-2	CASSTEALGGYTF	TGTGCCAGTAGTACCGAGGCCCTCGGAGGCTACACCTTC